This T cell receptor (beta chain) was observed in a study of Graves' ophthalmopathy and Graves' hyperthyroidism. CDR1 and CDR2 from the germline V gene are LNHDA and SQIVND (reference sequence). There are 15 residues in the CDR3. The V segment lost 8 bases and the J segment 9 bases; nucleotides outside the gene matches: 14. There are many counts of this clonotype. The authors amplified TCR beta CDR3 regions, and they did so from RNA transcripts for repertoire sequencing. Scientists carried out first-round RT-PCR using HTBI primers and then a second-round multiplex PCR. TCRdb reprocessed the multiplex PCR reads with MiXCR, giving one entry per CDR3 protein. The sample lists about 620,000 distinct CDR3 sequences, 20% to 25% seen once, with around 6.5% in the top ten.

This sequence originates from a woman aged 18-29 years with stable Graves' hyperthyroidism. Some clones in this sample may be carry-over from other donors' samples. The rearrangement uses TRBV19 and TRBJ2-4, with 9 bases that match TRBD2. The specimen sequenced was peripheral blood. The CDR3 here is CASRRGAGGEGIQYF. As DNA, the CDR3 is TGTGCCAGTCGCCGAGGAGCGGGAGGCGAAGGCATTCAGTACTTC.